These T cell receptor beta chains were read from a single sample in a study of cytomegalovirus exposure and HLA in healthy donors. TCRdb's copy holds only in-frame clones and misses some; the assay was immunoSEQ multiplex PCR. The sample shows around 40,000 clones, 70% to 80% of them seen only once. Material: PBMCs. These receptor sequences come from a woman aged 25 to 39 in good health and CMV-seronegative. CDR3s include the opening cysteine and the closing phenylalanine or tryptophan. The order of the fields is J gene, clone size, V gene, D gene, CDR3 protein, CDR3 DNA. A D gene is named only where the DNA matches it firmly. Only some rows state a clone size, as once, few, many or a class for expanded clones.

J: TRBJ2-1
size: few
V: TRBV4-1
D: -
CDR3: CASISQGNEQFF
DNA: TGCGCCAGCATCTCACAGGGTAATGAGCAGTTCTTC

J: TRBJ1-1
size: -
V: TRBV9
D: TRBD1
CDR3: CASSAGGVGTGAMNTEAFF
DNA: TGTGCCAGCAGCGCAGGGGGGGTTGGGACAGGGGCAATGAACACTGAAGCTTTCTTT

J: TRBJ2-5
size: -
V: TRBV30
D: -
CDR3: CAWSVGDQETQYF
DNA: TGTGCCTGGAGTGTAGGGGACCAAGAGACCCAGTACTTC

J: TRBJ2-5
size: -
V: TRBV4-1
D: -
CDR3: CASSQDWWQGSQETQYF
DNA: TGCGCCAGCAGCCAAGATTGGTGGCAGGGGTCCCAAGAGACCCAGTACTTC

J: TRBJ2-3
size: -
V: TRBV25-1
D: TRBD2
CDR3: CASSESGVGLATTDTQYF
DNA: TGTGCCAGCAGTGAATCTGGGGTGGGACTAGCGACGACAGATACGCAGTATTTT

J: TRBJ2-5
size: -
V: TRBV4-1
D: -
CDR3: CASSQDSTVLGQETQYF
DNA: TGCGCCAGCAGCCAAGATTCGACAGTATTGGGCCAAGAGACCCAGTACTTC

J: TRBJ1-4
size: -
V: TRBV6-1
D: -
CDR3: CASGRLRRSNEKLFF
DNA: TGTGCCAGCGGTCGACTCCGGCGGTCTAATGAAAAACTGTTTTTT

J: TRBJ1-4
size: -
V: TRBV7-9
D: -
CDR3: CASSLVHRASNEKLFF
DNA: TGTGCCAGCAGCTTAGTTCATCGTGCGTCTAATGAAAAACTGTTTTTT

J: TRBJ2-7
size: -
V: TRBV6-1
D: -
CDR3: CASSGGGTTYEQYF
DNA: TGTGCCAGCAGTGGCGGCGGGACCACCTACGAGCAGTACTTC

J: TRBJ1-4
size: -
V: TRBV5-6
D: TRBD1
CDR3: CASSLSTGGNEKLFF
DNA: TGTGCCAGCAGCCTCTCGACAGGGGGAAATGAAAAACTGTTTTTT

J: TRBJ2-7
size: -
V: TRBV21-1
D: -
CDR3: CASSKGSAPRLAVSYEQYF
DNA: TGTGCCAGCAGCAAAGGGAGCGCCCCGAGACTAGCGGTCTCCTACGAGCAGTACTTC

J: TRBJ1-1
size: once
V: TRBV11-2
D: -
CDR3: CASSLLSRAEAFF
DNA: TGTGCCAGCAGCTTATTAAGCAGGGCTGAAGCTTTCTTT

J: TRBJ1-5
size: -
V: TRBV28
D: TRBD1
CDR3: CASSLTGDQPQHF
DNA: TGTGCCAGCAGTCTTACAGGGGACCAGCCCCAGCATTTT

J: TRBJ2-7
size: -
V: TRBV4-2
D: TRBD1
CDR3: CASSQTRGTGSSEQYF
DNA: TGTGCCAGCAGCCAAACCCGGGGGACAGGGTCGAGCGAGCAGTACTTC

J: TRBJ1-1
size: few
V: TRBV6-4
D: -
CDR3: CASSVARNTEAFF
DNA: TGTGCCAGCAGTGTTGCCAGGAACACTGAAGCTTTCTTT

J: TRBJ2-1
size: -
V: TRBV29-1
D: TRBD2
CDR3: CSVDPAGGHNEQFF
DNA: TGCAGCGTTGACCCGGCGGGAGGGCACAATGAGCAGTTCTTC

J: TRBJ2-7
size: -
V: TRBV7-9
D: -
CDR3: CASRSEGLEQYF
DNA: TGTGCCAGCCGTTCTGAGGGCCTCGAGCAGTACTTC

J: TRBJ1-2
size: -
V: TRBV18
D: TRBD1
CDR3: CASSQGTGGVGYTF
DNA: TGTGCCAGCTCACAAGGGACAGGGGGCGTTGGCTACACCTTC

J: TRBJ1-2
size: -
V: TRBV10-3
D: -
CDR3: CAISEGQNYGYTF
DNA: TGTGCCATCAGTGAGGGACAGAACTATGGCTACACCTTC

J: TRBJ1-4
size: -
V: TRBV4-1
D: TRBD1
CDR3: CASSPRDRGHEKLFF
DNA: TGCGCCAGCAGCCCTCGGGACAGGGGGCACGAAAAACTGTTTTTT

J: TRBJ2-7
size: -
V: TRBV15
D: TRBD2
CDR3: CAPHPAGVTYEQYF
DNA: TGTGCCCCACACCCTGCGGGGGTGACCTACGAGCAGTACTTC

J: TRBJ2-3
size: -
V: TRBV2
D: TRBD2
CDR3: CASILTSAASTDTQYF
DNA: TGTGCCAGCATTTTGACTAGCGCGGCTAGCACAGATACGCAGTATTTT

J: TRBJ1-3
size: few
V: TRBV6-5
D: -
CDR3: CASWSGSSGNTIYF
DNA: TGTGCCAGCTGGAGTGGAAGCTCTGGAAACACCATATATTTT

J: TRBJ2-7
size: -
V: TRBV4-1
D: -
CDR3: CASSQEHGSSYEQYF
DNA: TGCGCCAGCAGCCAAGAACATGGCTCCTCCTACGAGCAGTACTTC

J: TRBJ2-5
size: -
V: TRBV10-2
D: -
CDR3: CASSYGGAGETQYF
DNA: TGCGCCAGCAGTTATGGGGGGGCGGGAGAGACCCAGTACTTC

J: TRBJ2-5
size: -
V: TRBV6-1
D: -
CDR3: CASSESRAQETQYF
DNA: TGTGCCAGCAGTGAATCCAGGGCCCAAGAGACCCAGTACTTC

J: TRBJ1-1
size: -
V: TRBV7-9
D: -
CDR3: CASSLVGEHGGFF
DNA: TGTGCCAGCAGCTTAGTAGGCGAACACGGAGGTTTCTTT

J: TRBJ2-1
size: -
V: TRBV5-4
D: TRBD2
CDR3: CASSLEASGRAVHNEQFF
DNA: TGTGCCAGCAGCTTGGAGGCTAGCGGGAGGGCCGTTCACAATGAGCAGTTCTTC

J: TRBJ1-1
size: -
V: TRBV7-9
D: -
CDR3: CASSLALEAFF
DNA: TGTGCCAGCAGCTTAGCGCTGGAGGCTTTCTTT

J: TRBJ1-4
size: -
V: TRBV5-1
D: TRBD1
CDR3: CASSENRQGSNEKLFF
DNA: TGCGCCAGCAGCGAGAATCGACAGGGGTCTAATGAAAAACTGTTTTTT

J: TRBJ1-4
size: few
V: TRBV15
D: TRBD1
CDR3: CATSGRTGSNEKLFF
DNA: TGTGCCACCAGCGGTAGGACAGGGAGTAATGAAAAACTGTTTTTT

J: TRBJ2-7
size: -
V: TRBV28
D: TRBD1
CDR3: CAIVGQGAYEQYF
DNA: TGTGCCATCGTGGGACAGGGGGCTTACGAGCAGTACTTC

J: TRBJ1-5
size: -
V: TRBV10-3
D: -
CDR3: CAISESGGLNQPQHF
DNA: TGTGCCATCAGTGAGAGCGGGGGTTTAAATCAGCCCCAGCATTTT

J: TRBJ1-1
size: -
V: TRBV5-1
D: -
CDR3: CASSAERGAEAFF
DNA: TGCGCCAGCAGCGCTGAGCGGGGGGCTGAAGCTTTCTTT